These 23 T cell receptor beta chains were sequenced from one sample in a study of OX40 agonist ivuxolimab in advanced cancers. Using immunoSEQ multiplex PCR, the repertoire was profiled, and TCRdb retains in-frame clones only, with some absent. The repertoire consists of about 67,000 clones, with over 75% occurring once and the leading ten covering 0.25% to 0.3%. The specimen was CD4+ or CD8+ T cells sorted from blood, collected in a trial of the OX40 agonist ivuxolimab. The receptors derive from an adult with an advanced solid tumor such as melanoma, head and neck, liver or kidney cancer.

Here the CDR3 DNA reads TGTGCCAGCAGCTTAGACCTAGGGGGAAACGAGCAGTACTTC. Residues: CASSLDLGGNEQYF. The chain is built from TRBV7-2 and TRBJ2-7; maybe TRBD1 (6 bases). The CDR3 spans 14 residues. Trimming removed 1 base at V and 5 bases at J, with 12 bases between. The germline CDR1 and CDR2 sequences are SGHTA and FQGNSA.

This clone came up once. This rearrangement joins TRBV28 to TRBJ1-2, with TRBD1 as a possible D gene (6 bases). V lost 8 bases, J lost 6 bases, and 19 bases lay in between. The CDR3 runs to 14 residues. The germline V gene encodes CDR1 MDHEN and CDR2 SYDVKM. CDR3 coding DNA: TGTGCCAGCGCGGGACATATCCGTATCGATGGCTACACCTTC. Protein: CASAGHIRIDGYTF.

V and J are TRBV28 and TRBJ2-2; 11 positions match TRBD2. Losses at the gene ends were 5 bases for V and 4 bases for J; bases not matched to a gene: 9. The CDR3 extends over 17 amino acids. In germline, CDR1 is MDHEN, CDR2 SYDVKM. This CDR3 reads CASSIILAGGLTGELFF. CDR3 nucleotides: TGTGCCAGCAGTATTATCCTAGCGGGAGGACTCACCGGGGAGCTGTTTTTT.

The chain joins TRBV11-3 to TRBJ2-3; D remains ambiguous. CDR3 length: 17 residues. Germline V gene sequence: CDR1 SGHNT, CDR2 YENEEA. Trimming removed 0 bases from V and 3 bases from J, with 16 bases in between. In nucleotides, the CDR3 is TGTGCCAGCAGCTTAGATCGAAACTCCGCTGGGACAGATACGCAGTATTTT. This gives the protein CASSLDRNSAGTDTQYF.

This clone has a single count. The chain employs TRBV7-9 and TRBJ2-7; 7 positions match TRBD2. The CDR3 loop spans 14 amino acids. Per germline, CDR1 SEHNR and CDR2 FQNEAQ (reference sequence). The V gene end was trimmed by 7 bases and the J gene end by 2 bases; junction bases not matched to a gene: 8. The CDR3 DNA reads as TGTGCCAGCACCCTAGGACTAGTAGCCTACGAGCAGTACTTC. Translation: CASTLGLVAYEQYF.

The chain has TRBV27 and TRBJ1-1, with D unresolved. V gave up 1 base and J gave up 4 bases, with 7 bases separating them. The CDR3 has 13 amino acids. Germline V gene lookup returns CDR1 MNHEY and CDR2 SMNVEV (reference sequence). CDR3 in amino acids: CASSLYKGTEAFF. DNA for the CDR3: TGTGCCAGCAGTTTATATAAAGGCACTGAAGCTTTCTTT.

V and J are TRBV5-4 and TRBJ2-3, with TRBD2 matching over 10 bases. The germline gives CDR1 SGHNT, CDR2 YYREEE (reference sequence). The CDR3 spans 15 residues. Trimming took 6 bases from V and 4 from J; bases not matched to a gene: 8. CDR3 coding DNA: TGTGCCAGCACCTTAACTAGCGGGACCGCAGATACGCAGTATTTT. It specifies CASTLTSGTADTQYF.

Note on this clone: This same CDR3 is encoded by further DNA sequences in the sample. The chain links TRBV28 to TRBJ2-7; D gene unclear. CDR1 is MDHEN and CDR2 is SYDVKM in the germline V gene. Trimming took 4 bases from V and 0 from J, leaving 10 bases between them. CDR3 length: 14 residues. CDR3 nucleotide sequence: TGTGCCAGCAGTTCGGGCGGTAGCTCCTACGAGCAGTACTTC. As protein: CASSSGGSSYEQYF.

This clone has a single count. The CDR3 nucleotides read TGTGCTAGTGGTTTGTTTGTTACCGAGCGGGGAAAACTGTTTTTT. Its translation: CASGLFVTERGKLFF. V is TRBV12-5 and J is TRBJ1-4; D uncertain. V lost 2 bases and J 10 bases, leaving 17 bases between the germline ends. This CDR3 has 15 residues. From germline, CDR1 is LGHNT and CDR2 FRNRAP.

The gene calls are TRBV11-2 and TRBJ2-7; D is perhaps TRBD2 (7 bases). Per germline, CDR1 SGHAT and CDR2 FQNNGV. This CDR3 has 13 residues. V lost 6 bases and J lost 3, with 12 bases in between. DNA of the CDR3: TGTGCCAGCAGATCAGCGGGACACTACGAGCAGTACTTC. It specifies CASRSAGHYEQYF.

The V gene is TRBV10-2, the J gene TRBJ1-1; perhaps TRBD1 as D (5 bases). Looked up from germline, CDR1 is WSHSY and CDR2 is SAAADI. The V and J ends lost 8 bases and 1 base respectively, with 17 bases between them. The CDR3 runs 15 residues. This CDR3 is CASLYRGTENTEAFF. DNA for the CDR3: TGCGCCAGCCTCTACAGAGGGACCGAGAACACTGAAGCTTTCTTT.

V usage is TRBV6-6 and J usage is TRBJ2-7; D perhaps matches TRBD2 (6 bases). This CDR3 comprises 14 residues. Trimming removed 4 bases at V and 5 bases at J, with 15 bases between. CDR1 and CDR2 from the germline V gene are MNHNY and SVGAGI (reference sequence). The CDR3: CASSLSSGVNEQYF. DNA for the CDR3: TGTGCCAGCAGTTTGTCCTCGGGAGTTAACGAGCAGTACTTC.

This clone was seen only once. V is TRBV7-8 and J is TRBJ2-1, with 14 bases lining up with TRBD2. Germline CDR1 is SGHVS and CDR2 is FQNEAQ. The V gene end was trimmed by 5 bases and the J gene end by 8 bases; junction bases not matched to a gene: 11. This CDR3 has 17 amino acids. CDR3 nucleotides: TGTGCCAGCAGCCCCCGGACCGGGACTAGCGGGAGTGATGAGCAGTTCTTC. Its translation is CASSPRTGTSGSDEQFF. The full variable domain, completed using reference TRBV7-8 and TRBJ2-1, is GAGVSQSPRYKVAKRGQDVALRCDPISGHVSLFWYQQALGQGPEFLTYFQNEAQLDKSGLPSDRFFAERPEGSVSTLKIQRTQQEDSAVYLCASSPRTGTSGSDEQFFGPGTRLTVL.

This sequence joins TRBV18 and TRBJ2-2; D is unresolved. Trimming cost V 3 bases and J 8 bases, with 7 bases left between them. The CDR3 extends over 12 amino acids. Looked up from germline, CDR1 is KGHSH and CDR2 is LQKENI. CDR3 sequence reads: CASSPETGELFF. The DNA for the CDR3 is TGTGCCAGCTCACCCGAGACAGGGGAGCTGTTTTTT.

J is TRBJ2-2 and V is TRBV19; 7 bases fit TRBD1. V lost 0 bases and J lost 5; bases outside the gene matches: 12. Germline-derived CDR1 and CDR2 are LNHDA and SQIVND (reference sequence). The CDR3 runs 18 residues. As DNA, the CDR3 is TGTGCCAGTAGTATAGATCCCCGACAGGGTCTAATGACCGGGGAGCTGTTTTTT. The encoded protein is CASSIDPRQGLMTGELFF.

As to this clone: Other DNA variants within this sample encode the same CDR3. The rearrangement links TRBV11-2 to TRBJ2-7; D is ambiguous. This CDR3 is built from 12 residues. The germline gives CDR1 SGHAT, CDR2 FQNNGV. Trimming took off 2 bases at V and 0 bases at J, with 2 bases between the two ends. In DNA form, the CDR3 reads TGTGCCAGCAGCTTAAGCTCCTACGAGCAGTACTTC. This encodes CASSLSSYEQYF.

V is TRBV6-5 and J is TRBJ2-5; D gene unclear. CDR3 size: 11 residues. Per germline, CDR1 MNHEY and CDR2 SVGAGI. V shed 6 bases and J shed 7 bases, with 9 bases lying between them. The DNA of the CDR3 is TGTGCCAGCAGAAACCTCGGGACCCAGTACTTC. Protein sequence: CASRNLGTQYF.

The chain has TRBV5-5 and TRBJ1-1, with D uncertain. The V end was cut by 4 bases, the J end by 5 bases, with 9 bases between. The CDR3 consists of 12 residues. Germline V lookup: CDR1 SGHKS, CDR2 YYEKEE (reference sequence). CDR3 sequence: CASSDQVTEAFF. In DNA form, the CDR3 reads TGTGCCAGCAGCGACCAGGTAACTGAAGCTTTCTTT.

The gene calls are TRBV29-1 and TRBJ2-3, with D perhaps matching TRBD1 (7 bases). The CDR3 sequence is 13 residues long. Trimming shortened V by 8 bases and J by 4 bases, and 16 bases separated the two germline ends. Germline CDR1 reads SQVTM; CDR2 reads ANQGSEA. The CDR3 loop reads CSTRTGGADTQYF. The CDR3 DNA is TGCAGCACGAGGACAGGAGGGGCAGATACGCAGTATTTT.

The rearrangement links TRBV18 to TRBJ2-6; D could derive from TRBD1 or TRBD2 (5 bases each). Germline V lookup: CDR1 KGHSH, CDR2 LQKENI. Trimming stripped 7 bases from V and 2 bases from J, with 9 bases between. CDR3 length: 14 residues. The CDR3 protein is CASLGETGANVLTF. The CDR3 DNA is TGTGCCAGCTTAGGGGAGACTGGGGCCAACGTCCTGACTTTC.

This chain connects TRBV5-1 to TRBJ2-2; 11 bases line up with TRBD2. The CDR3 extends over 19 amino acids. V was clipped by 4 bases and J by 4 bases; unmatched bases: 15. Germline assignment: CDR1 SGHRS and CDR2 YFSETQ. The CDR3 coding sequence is TGCGCCAGCAGCCCCCAAGGTCCCACCGGGACTAGCGGCACCGGGGAGCTGTTTTTT. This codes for CASSPQGPTGTSGTGELFF.

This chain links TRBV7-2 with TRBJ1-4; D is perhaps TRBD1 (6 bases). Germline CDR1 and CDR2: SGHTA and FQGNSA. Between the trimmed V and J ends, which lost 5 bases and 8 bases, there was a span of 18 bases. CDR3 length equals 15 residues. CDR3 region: CASSPVVGHREKLFF. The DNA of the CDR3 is TGTGCCAGCAGCCCAGTCGTGGGACACCGGGAAAAACTGTTTTTT.

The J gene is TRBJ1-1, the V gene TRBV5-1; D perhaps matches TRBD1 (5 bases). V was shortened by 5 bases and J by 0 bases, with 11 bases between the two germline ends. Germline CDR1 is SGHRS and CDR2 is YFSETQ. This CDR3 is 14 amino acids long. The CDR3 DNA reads TGCGCCAGCAGTGAGGGGTGGATGAACACTGAAGCTTTCTTT. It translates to CASSEGWMNTEAFF.